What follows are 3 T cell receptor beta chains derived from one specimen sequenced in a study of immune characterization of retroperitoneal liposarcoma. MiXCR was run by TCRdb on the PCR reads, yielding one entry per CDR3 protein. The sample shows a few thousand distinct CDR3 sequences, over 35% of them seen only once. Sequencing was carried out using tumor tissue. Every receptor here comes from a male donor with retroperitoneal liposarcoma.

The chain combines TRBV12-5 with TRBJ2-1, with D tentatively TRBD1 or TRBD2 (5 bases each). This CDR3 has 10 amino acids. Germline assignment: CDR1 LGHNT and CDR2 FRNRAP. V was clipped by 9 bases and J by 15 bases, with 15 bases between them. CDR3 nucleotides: TGTGCTAGCGAGGGGCCAGGTCGGTTCTTC. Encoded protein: CASEGPGRFF.

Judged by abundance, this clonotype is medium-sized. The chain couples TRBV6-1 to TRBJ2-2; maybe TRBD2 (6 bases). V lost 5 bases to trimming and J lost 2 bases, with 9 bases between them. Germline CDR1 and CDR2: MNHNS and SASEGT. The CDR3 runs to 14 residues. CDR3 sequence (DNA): TGTGCCAGCAGTCCTAGCGTTAACACCGGGGAGCTGTTTTTT. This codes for CASSPSVNTGELFF.

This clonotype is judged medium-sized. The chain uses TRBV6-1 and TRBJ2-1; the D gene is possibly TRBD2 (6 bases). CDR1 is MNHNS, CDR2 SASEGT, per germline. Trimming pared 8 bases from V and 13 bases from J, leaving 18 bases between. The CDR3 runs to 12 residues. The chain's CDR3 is CASGGVAVTQFF. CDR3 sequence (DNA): TGTGCCAGCGGAGGGGTGGCGGTGACCCAGTTCTTC.